A selection of T cell receptor beta chains follows, all from one sample in a study of T cell responses to AZD1222 COVID-19 vaccine. Sequenced by immunoSEQ multiplex PCR; TCRdb stores in-frame clones only, minus some. The data hold approximately 180,000 clones, with around 94% observed a single time. The material sequenced was peripheral blood, taken on day 0 of AZD1222 vaccination. The receptors originated from an adult in good health. Both conserved end residues are part of each CDR3. Fields, in order: D gene, J gene, V gene, clone size, CDR3 protein, CDR3 DNA. D genes are given only for firm matches. Some rows have no size entry. The others give once, few or many, or a class for an expanded clone.

d_gene: -; j_gene: TRBJ1-2; v_gene: TRBV4-2; abundance: -; CDR3aa: CASNPYLVGAGGYTF; CDR3nt: TGTGCCAGCAACCCTTATCTGGTCGGGGCTGGTGGCTACACCTTC
d_gene: TRBD2; j_gene: TRBJ2-7; v_gene: TRBV5-4; abundance: -; CDR3aa: CASSLGGASGRTGEQYF; CDR3nt: TGTGCCAGCAGCTTGGGGGGCGCTAGCGGGAGAACAGGCGAGCAGTACTTC
d_gene: -; j_gene: TRBJ2-1; v_gene: TRBV4-1; abundance: once; CDR3aa: CASSQPQRGDEQFF; CDR3nt: TGCGCCAGCAGCCAACCCCAAAGGGGAGATGAGCAGTTCTTC
d_gene: -; j_gene: TRBJ1-4; v_gene: TRBV6-4; abundance: -; CDR3aa: CASSDKTDEKLFF; CDR3nt: TGTGCCAGCAGTGACAAAACAGATGAAAAACTGTTTTTT
d_gene: -; j_gene: TRBJ1-1; v_gene: TRBV6-2/TRBV6-3; abundance: once; CDR3aa: CASSYQGSVNTEAFF; CDR3nt: TGTGCCAGCAGTTACCAGGGTTCAGTGAACACTGAAGCTTTCTTT
d_gene: -; j_gene: TRBJ2-1; v_gene: TRBV7-6; abundance: few; CDR3aa: CATSDMPEDEQFF; CDR3nt: TGTGCCACCTCGGATATGCCCGAGGATGAGCAGTTCTTC
d_gene: TRBD2; j_gene: TRBJ2-1; v_gene: TRBV15; abundance: -; CDR3aa: CATSRVAGSAKEQFF; CDR3nt: TGTGCCACCAGCAGAGTAGCGGGATCCGCCAAGGAGCAGTTCTTC
d_gene: -; j_gene: TRBJ2-3; v_gene: TRBV24-1; abundance: once; CDR3aa: CATQGGYSGSLGTQYF; CDR3nt: TGTGCCACCCAGGGGGGATACAGCGGGAGCTTGGGTACGCAGTATTTT
d_gene: -; j_gene: TRBJ1-1; v_gene: TRBV12-5; abundance: -; CDR3aa: CASGLALGGNTEAFF; CDR3nt: TGTGCTAGTGGTTTGGCCCTGGGGGGCAACACTGAAGCTTTCTTT
d_gene: TRBD2; j_gene: TRBJ2-1; v_gene: TRBV5-6; abundance: -; CDR3aa: CASSPLAGAGNEQFF; CDR3nt: TGTGCCAGCAGCCCTCTAGCGGGAGCTGGAAATGAGCAGTTCTTC
d_gene: -; j_gene: TRBJ2-1; v_gene: TRBV4-2; abundance: -; CDR3aa: CASSQDRRDWDEQFF; CDR3nt: TGTGCCAGCAGCCAAGATCGGCGGGATTGGGATGAGCAGTTCTTC
d_gene: TRBD1; j_gene: TRBJ1-6; v_gene: TRBV30; abundance: -; CDR3aa: CAWKITGVGSPLHF; CDR3nt: TGTGCCTGGAAGATTACAGGGGTTGGATCACCCCTCCACTTT
d_gene: TRBD1; j_gene: TRBJ1-1; v_gene: TRBV30; abundance: -; CDR3aa: CAWSPPPRGYSEAFF; CDR3nt: TGTGCCTGGAGTCCACCCCCCAGGGGGTATAGTGAAGCTTTCTTT
d_gene: TRBD1; j_gene: TRBJ1-3; v_gene: TRBV5-1; abundance: -; CDR3aa: CASSRWGQGAGNTIYF; CDR3nt: TGCGCCAGCAGCAGGTGGGGACAGGGGGCGGGAAACACCATATATTTT
d_gene: -; j_gene: TRBJ2-7; v_gene: TRBV21-1; abundance: -; CDR3aa: CASSKAQEQYF; CDR3nt: TGTGCCAGCAGCAAAGCGCAAGAGCAGTACTTC
d_gene: TRBD1; j_gene: TRBJ2-5; v_gene: TRBV2; abundance: -; CDR3aa: CASRGQRLETQYF; CDR3nt: TGTGCCAGCCGGGGACAGCGTCTAGAGACCCAGTACTTC
d_gene: -; j_gene: TRBJ2-6; v_gene: TRBV18; abundance: -; CDR3aa: CASSPSTGANVLTF; CDR3nt: TGTGCCAGCTCACCGTCTACTGGGGCCAACGTCCTGACTTTC
d_gene: -; j_gene: TRBJ1-5; v_gene: TRBV5-5; abundance: -; CDR3aa: CASSLGVGSNQPQHF; CDR3nt: TGTGCCAGCAGCTTGGGGGTAGGGAGCAATCAGCCCCAGCATTTT
d_gene: TRBD1; j_gene: TRBJ1-1; v_gene: TRBV6-6; abundance: few; CDR3aa: CASSYPATGTSEAFF; CDR3nt: TGTGCCAGCAGTTATCCCGCGACAGGGACCTCTGAAGCTTTCTTT
d_gene: TRBD1; j_gene: TRBJ1-4; v_gene: TRBV7-6; abundance: -; CDR3aa: CASSFRGQAAMGTNEKLFF; CDR3nt: TGTGCCAGCAGCTTCCGAGGACAGGCGGCAATGGGAACTAATGAAAAACTGTTTTTT
d_gene: -; j_gene: TRBJ2-7; v_gene: TRBV9; abundance: medium-sized; CDR3aa: CASSVGVSLPPSYEQYF; CDR3nt: TGTGCCAGCAGCGTAGGTGTTAGCCTACCCCCCTCCTACGAGCAGTACTTC
d_gene: TRBD1; j_gene: TRBJ2-1; v_gene: TRBV5-6; abundance: -; CDR3aa: CASSPDRGRINEQFF; CDR3nt: TGTGCCAGCAGCCCGGACAGGGGGCGCATCAATGAGCAGTTCTTC
d_gene: -; j_gene: TRBJ1-2; v_gene: TRBV5-6; abundance: -; CDR3aa: CASSSGAEVEIANYGYTF; CDR3nt: TGTGCCAGCAGCTCGGGGGCGGAGGTGGAAATAGCTAACTATGGCTACACCTTC
d_gene: -; j_gene: TRBJ1-3; v_gene: TRBV15; abundance: -; CDR3aa: CATSRDLGAGNTIYF; CDR3nt: TGTGCCACCAGCAGAGATCTCGGTGCCGGAAACACCATATATTTT
d_gene: -; j_gene: TRBJ2-7; v_gene: TRBV10-3; abundance: -; CDR3aa: CAISGGPDTKGYEQYF; CDR3nt: TGTGCCATCAGTGGCGGTCCGGACACCAAGGGGTACGAGCAGTACTTC
d_gene: -; j_gene: TRBJ2-1; v_gene: TRBV4-1; abundance: -; CDR3aa: CASSQDFYNEQFF; CDR3nt: TGCGCCAGCAGCCAGGATTTCTACAATGAGCAGTTCTTC
d_gene: -; j_gene: TRBJ1-3; v_gene: TRBV3-1/TRBV3-2; abundance: -; CDR3aa: CASSGRLEFGNTIYF; CDR3nt: TGTGCCAGCAGCGGACGACTAGAATTTGGAAACACCATATATTTT
d_gene: TRBD1; j_gene: TRBJ2-5; v_gene: TRBV6-5; abundance: -; CDR3aa: CASSYEGARETQYF; CDR3nt: TGTGCCAGCAGTTACGAGGGGGCTCGAGAGACCCAGTACTTC
d_gene: -; j_gene: TRBJ2-3; v_gene: TRBV11-3; abundance: -; CDR3aa: CASSLDLAVRVVSPTDTQYF; CDR3nt: TGTGCCAGCAGCTTAGATCTGGCTGTACGTGTGGTATCGCCCACAGATACGCAGTATTTT
d_gene: -; j_gene: TRBJ2-7; v_gene: TRBV21-1; abundance: -; CDR3aa: CASSKPQGPGDYEQYF; CDR3nt: TGTGCCAGCAGCAAACCCCAAGGACCGGGGGACTACGAGCAGTACTTC
d_gene: -; j_gene: TRBJ1-5; v_gene: TRBV7-9; abundance: -; CDR3aa: CASSFEGNQPQHF; CDR3nt: TGTGCCAGCAGCTTTGAGGGGAATCAGCCCCAGCATTTT
d_gene: TRBD1; j_gene: TRBJ1-3; v_gene: TRBV28; abundance: -; CDR3aa: CASSRAVGQGGNTIYF; CDR3nt: TGTGCCAGCAGTCGGGCCGTGGGACAGGGGGGAAACACCATATATTTT
d_gene: -; j_gene: TRBJ2-1; v_gene: TRBV3-1/TRBV3-2; abundance: -; CDR3aa: CASSQGNYNEQFF; CDR3nt: TGTGCCAGCAGCCAAGGAAACTACAATGAGCAGTTCTTC
d_gene: -; j_gene: TRBJ1-4; v_gene: TRBV6-5; abundance: -; CDR3aa: CASSSIFSATNEKLFF; CDR3nt: TGTGCCAGCAGTTCTATTTTCAGTGCAACTAATGAAAAACTGTTTTTT
d_gene: -; j_gene: TRBJ2-5; v_gene: TRBV7-9; abundance: once; CDR3aa: CASSFDGSGETQYF; CDR3nt: TGTGCCAGCAGCTTTGACGGGAGTGGGGAGACCCAGTACTTC
d_gene: -; j_gene: TRBJ1-3; v_gene: TRBV21-1; abundance: -; CDR3aa: CASSSWTSSGNTIYF; CDR3nt: TGTGCCAGCAGCAGTTGGACATCAAGTGGAAACACCATATATTTT
d_gene: -; j_gene: TRBJ1-1; v_gene: TRBV5-6; abundance: -; CDR3aa: CASSSRGAGNHAFF; CDR3nt: TGTGCCAGCAGCTCACGTGGGGCAGGCAATCATGCTTTCTTT
d_gene: TRBD1; j_gene: TRBJ2-3; v_gene: TRBV11-2; abundance: -; CDR3aa: CASSPLRTGGTDTQYF; CDR3nt: TGTGCCAGCAGCCCATTGCGGACAGGGGGCACAGATACGCAGTATTTT
d_gene: TRBD2; j_gene: TRBJ2-1; v_gene: TRBV7-2; abundance: -; CDR3aa: CASSLGTSGINEQFF; CDR3nt: TGTGCCAGCAGCTTAGGCACTAGCGGGATAAATGAGCAGTTCTTC
d_gene: -; j_gene: TRBJ1-5; v_gene: TRBV7-2; abundance: -; CDR3aa: CASSWAGDQPQHF; CDR3nt: TGTGCCAGCAGCTGGGCAGGGGATCAGCCCCAGCATTTT
d_gene: TRBD1; j_gene: TRBJ2-7; v_gene: TRBV5-5; abundance: -; CDR3aa: CASSLGRDRPHEQYF; CDR3nt: TGTGCCAGCAGCTTGGGCCGGGACAGGCCCCACGAGCAGTACTTC
d_gene: -; j_gene: TRBJ1-1; v_gene: TRBV12-3/TRBV12-4; abundance: -; CDR3aa: CASSLIGEAFF; CDR3nt: TGTGCCAGCAGTTTAATTGGTGAAGCTTTCTTT
d_gene: TRBD1; j_gene: TRBJ1-1; v_gene: TRBV19; abundance: -; CDR3aa: CASSIAPPWTGFNTEAFF; CDR3nt: TGTGCCAGTAGTATCGCGCCACCCTGGACAGGGTTTAATACTGAAGCTTTCTTT
d_gene: TRBD2; j_gene: TRBJ2-7; v_gene: TRBV10-2; abundance: -; CDR3aa: CASFDLAGGIGGSYEQYF; CDR3nt: TGCGCCAGCTTCGACCTAGCGGGAGGTATTGGCGGATCCTACGAGCAGTACTTC
d_gene: -; j_gene: TRBJ1-1; v_gene: TRBV2; abundance: -; CDR3aa: CASMREQGNTEAFF; CDR3nt: TGTGCCAGCATGAGAGAACAGGGGAACACTGAAGCTTTCTTT
d_gene: TRBD2; j_gene: TRBJ2-7; v_gene: TRBV3-1/TRBV3-2; abundance: -; CDR3aa: CASSSITGTSGREIDAIEQYF; CDR3nt: TGTGCCAGCAGCTCGATCACCGGGACTAGCGGGAGGGAAATCGACGCTATAGAGCAGTACTTC
d_gene: -; j_gene: TRBJ2-2; v_gene: TRBV2; abundance: once; CDR3aa: CASRLAGELFF; CDR3nt: TGTGCCAGCAGACTAGCCGGGGAGCTGTTTTTT
d_gene: TRBD1; j_gene: TRBJ2-7; v_gene: TRBV19; abundance: -; CDR3aa: CASSLAGTGLYEQYF; CDR3nt: TGTGCCAGTAGCTTAGCCGGGACAGGGCTCTACGAGCAGTACTTC
d_gene: -; j_gene: TRBJ1-1; v_gene: TRBV7-9; abundance: -; CDR3aa: CASSLAGGGAFF; CDR3nt: TGTGCCAGCAGCTTAGCTGGCGGAGGAGCTTTCTTT
d_gene: TRBD1; j_gene: TRBJ2-1; v_gene: TRBV5-1; abundance: -; CDR3aa: CASSPQTGGAGNEQFF; CDR3nt: TGCGCCAGCAGCCCCCAGACAGGGGGCGCCGGCAATGAGCAGTTCTTC